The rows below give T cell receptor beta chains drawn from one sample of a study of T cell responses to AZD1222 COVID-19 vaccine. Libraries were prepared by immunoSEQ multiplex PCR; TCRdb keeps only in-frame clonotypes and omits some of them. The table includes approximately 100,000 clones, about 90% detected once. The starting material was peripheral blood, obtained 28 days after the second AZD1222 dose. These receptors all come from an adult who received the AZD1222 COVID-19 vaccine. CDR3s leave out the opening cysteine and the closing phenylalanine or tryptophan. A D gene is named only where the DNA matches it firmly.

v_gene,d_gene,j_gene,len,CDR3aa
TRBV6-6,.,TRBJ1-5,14,ASSYSNRYSNQPQH
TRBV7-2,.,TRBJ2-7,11,ASSLTSTYEQY
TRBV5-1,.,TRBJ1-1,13,ASSSSGTSNTEAF
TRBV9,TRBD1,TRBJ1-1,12,ASSDTGGYTEAF
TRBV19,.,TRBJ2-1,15,ASKTSSASTSYNEQF
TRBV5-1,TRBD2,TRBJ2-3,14,ASSINPSGRADTQY
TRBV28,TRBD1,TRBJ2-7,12,ASRAGTGIHEQY
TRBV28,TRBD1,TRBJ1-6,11,AVGTGNNSPLH
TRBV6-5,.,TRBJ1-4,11,ASRGQTNEKLF
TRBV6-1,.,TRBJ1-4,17,ASSEFRKGGTGTNEKLF
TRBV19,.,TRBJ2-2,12,ASSIREGTGELF
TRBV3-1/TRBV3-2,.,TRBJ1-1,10,ASSQGYYEAF
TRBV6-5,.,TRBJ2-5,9,ASSLKETQY
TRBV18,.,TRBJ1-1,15,ASSPGVSRGSNTEAF
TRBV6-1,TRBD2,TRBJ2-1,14,ASSEAFRGAYNEQF
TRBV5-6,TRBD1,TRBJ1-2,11,ASSSPDRVGYT
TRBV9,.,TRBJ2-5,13,ASSVGAGNQETQY
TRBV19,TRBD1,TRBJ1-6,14,ASSIAGGQRNSPLH
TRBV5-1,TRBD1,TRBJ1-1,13,ASSLHTGENTEAF
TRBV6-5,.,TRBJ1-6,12,ASRGTGDNSPLH
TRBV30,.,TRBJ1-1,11,AWKQVFYTEAF
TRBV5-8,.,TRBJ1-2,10,ASSWGTYGYT
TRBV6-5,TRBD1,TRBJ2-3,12,ASARDRGPDTQY
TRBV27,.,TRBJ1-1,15,ASSLSNLHPVNTEAF
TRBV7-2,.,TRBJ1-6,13,ASSFLTARNSPLH
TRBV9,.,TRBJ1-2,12,ASSATATNYGYT
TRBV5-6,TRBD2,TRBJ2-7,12,ASSLWTSGYEQY
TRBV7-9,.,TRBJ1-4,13,ASSDNGAGNEKLF
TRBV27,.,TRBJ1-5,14,ASLPLSGYSNQPQH
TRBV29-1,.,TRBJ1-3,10,SVRDSGNTIY
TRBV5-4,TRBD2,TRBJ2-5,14,ASSLGLAGSQETQY
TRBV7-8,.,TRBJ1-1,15,ASSPGRSFFLNTEAF
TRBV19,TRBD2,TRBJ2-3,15,ASSIRSGLASTDTQY
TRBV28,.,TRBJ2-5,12,ASSSPRPQETQY
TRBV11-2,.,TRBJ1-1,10,ASSQPPGEAF
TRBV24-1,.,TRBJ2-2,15,ATSDLRSGANTGELF
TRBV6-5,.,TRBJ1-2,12,ASSSLGGRYGYT
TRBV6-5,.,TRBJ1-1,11,ASSYSLDTEAF
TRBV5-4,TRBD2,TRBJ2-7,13,ASSSGTRGFYEQY
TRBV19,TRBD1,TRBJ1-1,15,ASSKQGRVRMNTEAF
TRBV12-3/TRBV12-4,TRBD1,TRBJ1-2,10,ASTTTGISYT
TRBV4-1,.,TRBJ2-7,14,ASSQEATGGTYEQY
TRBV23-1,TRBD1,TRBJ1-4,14,ASGDRDRATNEKLF
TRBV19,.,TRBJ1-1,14,ASSYTGQHVNTEAF
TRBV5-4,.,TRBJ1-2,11,ASSSESYYGYT
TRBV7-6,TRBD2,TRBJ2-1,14,ASSLALAVSYNEQF
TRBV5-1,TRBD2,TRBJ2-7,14,ASSATLLAGGYEQY
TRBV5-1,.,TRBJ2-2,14,ASSLAARVNTGELF
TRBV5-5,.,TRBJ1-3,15,ASSLDSRTSSGNTIY
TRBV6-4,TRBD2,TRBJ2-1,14,ASSSAGGGPANEQF
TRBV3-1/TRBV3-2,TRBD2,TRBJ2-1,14,ASSQILAGGYNEQF
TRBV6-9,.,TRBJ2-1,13,ASSQAGTTVGEQF
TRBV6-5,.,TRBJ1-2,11,ASYSNRGYGYT
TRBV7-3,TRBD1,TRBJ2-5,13,ASSQITGGEETQY
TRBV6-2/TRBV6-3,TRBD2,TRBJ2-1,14,ASSYPGLAGSNEQF
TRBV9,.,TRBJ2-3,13,ASSGDSAYTDTQY
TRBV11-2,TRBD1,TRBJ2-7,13,ASSPGQVVSYEQY
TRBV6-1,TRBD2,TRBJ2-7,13,ASSDAGGRSSEQY
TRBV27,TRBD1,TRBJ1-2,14,ASSPRQGRSNYGYT